This passage covers 27 T cell receptor beta chains from one sample sequenced in a study of human T cells and chemical hapten exposure. Time point described: patch test 3, about 24 weeks after DPC sensitization. Described treatment: therapeutic diphenylcyclopropenone sensitization with weekly scalp DPC. TCRdb redid the calling of the RACE reads with MiXCR, one entry per CDR3 protein. Of around 150,000 distinct CDR3 sequences detected, roughly 26% appear once; the ten largest clones hold around 2.3%. The sample here was whole blood, taken in connection with sensitization to the hapten diphenylcyclopropenone (DPC). The receptors stem from a woman aged 18-30 years with alopecia areata. Some clones in this sample may be carry-over from other donors' samples.

The CDR3 region has the DNA TGCGCCAGCAGCCAAGCGGGGACTAGCCCTGGGCCCGGGGAGCTGTTTTTT. Residues: CASSQAGTSPGPGELFF. The chain links TRBV4-3 to TRBJ2-2; TRBD2 agrees at 9 bases. Germline lookup yields CDR1 LGHNA and CDR2 YSLEER. After removal of 1 base from V and 6 bases from J, the junction contained 9 bases not matched to a gene. The CDR3 sequence is 17 residues long.

V and J are TRBV5-1 and TRBJ2-7; D not certain. In germline, CDR1 is SGHRS, CDR2 YFSETQ. Trimming left V 0 bases short and J 5 bases short, with 24 bases between. The CDR3 spans 18 residues. Written as DNA, the CDR3 is TGCGCCAGCAGCTTGGAGTGGAAGGGCCCTCGTTCCCCCAACGAGCAGTACTTC. This gives the protein CASSLEWKGPRSPNEQYF.

This clonotype showed up many times. The genes are TRBV29-1 and TRBJ1-5; D is uncertain. Trimming took off 5 bases at V and 2 bases at J, with 7 bases between the two ends. Germline-derived CDR1 and CDR2 are SQVTM and ANQGSEA. The CDR3 contains 12 residues. CDR3 DNA sequence: TGCAGCGTTAGTTGGGGCAATCAGCCCCAGCATTTT. Translating it yields CSVSWGNQPQHF. The complete variable domain, with remaining parts taken from reference TRBV29-1 and TRBJ1-5, reads SAVISQKPSRDICQRGTSLTIQCQVDSQVTMMFWYRQQPGQSLTLIATANQGSEATYESGFVIDKFPISRPNLTFSTLTVSNMSPEDSSIYLCSVSWGNQPQHFGDGTRLSIL.

This chain connects TRBV7-2 to TRBJ1-2; 9 nucleotides align to TRBD1. The CDR3 is 19 residues long. The junction had 12 bases not matched to a gene; V was cut back by 0 bases and J by 1 base. The germline CDR1 and CDR2 sequences are SGHTA and FQGNSA. The CDR3 sequence: CASSLALRGQGTVNYGYTF. CDR3 DNA: TGTGCCAGCAGCTTAGCTTTAAGGGGACAGGGCACCGTTAACTATGGCTACACCTTC. Full variable domain (missing parts from reference TRBV7-2 and TRBJ1-2): GAGVSQSPSNKVTEKGKDVELRCDPISGHTALYWYRQSLGQGLEFLIYFQGNSAPDKSGLPSDRFSAERTGGSVSTLTIQRTQQEDSAVYLCASSLALRGQGTVNYGYTFGSGTRLTVV.

The genes are TRBV20-1 and TRBJ2-5, with D maybe TRBD2 (5 bases). V gave up 5 bases and J gave up 2 bases, with 12 bases separating them. This CDR3 spans 13 amino acids. The V gene's germline CDR1 is DFQATT and CDR2 SNEGSKA (reference sequence). This CDR3 reads CSAPDTRQETQYF. The CDR3 bases are TGCAGTGCTCCCGACACTAGACAAGAGACCCAGTACTTC.

This clonotype was recorded many times. V and J are TRBV20-1 and TRBJ2-1; D not resolved. The V gene lost 5 bases and the J gene lost 6 bases, with 8 bases spanning the gap. CDR1 DFQATT and CDR2 SNEGSKA come from the germline V gene (reference sequence). This CDR3 comprises 11 residues. In nucleotides, the CDR3 is TGCAGTGCTCCTAATCTCAATGAGCAGTTCTTC. It specifies CSAPNLNEQFF.

The J gene is TRBJ1-4, the V gene TRBV4-1; tentative D call: TRBD1 (5 bases). CDR1 and CDR2 (germline): MGHRA, YSYEKL. This CDR3 has 15 residues. Between the trimmed V and J ends, which lost 6 bases and 3 bases, there was a span of 14 bases. Here the CDR3 reads CASRGGDFANEKLFF. The CDR3 nucleotides read TGCGCCAGCAGGGGGGGGGACTTTGCTAATGAAAAACTGTTTTTT.

The chain is built from TRBV27 and TRBJ2-7; 9 nucleotides agree with TRBD1. Looked up from germline, CDR1 is MNHEY and CDR2 is SMNVEV (reference sequence). V trimming: 8 bases; J trimming: 0 bases; junction bases outside the gene matches: 8. The CDR3 totals 15 residues. The CDR3 is CASGTHRGLSYEQYF. For the CDR3, the DNA is TGTGCCAGCGGGACCCACAGGGGGCTCTCCTACGAGCAGTACTTC.

The table lists this clonotype with a few counts. The CDR3 protein is CASNKGVGSSQKLFF. CDR3 sequence (DNA): TGTGCCAGCAATAAAGGAGTCGGAAGCAGCCAAAAACTGTTTTTT. The chain couples TRBV7-9 to TRBJ1-4, with unresolved D. This CDR3 has 15 residues. The germline V gene encodes CDR1 SEHNR and CDR2 FQNEAQ (reference sequence). V lost 7 bases and J lost 9, with 21 bases in between.

The rearrangement links TRBV20-1 to TRBJ2-3, with 7 bases that match TRBD1. The trim removed 8 bases at V and 2 bases at J, leaving 10 bases unmatched. Germline CDR1 is DFQATT and CDR2 is SNEGSKA (reference sequence). The CDR3 has 14 residues. CDR3 residues: CSSEDRTFTDTQYF. The CDR3 DNA reads TGCAGTTCGGAGGACAGGACATTCACAGATACGCAGTATTTT.

This clonotype was seen a few times. The chain is built from TRBV9 and TRBJ1-1; 9 bases agree with TRBD1. Germline CDR1 reads SGDLS; CDR2 reads YYNGEE. Germline trimming cut 0 bases from V and 5 bases from J; bases unmatched to any gene: 11. There are 17 residues in the CDR3. The CDR3 DNA reads as TGTGCCAGCAGCGTAGAGGCGGGACAGGGACATGGGACTGAAGCTTTCTTT. It specifies CASSVEAGQGHGTEAFF.

The chain is built from TRBV21-1 and TRBJ1-1. TRBV21-1 represents a pseudogene. The CDR3 contains 12 residues. CDR3 sequence: CASSIRVGEAFF. The CDR3 DNA reads TGTGCCAGCAGCATACGGGTGGGTGAAGCTTTCTTT.

This clonotype was detected only a few times. The rearrangement links TRBV20-1 to TRBJ1-2; D gene ambiguous. Germline assignment: CDR1 DFQATT and CDR2 SNEGSKA (reference sequence). The CDR3 runs to 15 residues. V was pared by 2 bases and J by 4 bases, with 17 bases between. CDR3 residues: CSARHERGYTYGYTF. DNA of the CDR3: TGCAGTGCTAGACACGAACGTGGGTATACCTATGGCTACACCTTC.

This clonotype was counted a few times. V usage is TRBV5-1 and J usage is TRBJ2-7, with 9 bases fitting TRBD2. This CDR3 spans 15 amino acids. The germline CDR1 and CDR2 sequences are SGHRS and YFSETQ. V was clipped by 2 bases and J by 2 bases; unmatched bases: 5. The CDR3 coding sequence is TGCGCCAGCAGCTTAGCGGGAGGACAGACCTACGAGCAGTACTTC. Its translation: CASSLAGGQTYEQYF. Based on the CDR3 plus reference TRBV5-1 and TRBJ2-7, the full variable domain is KAGVTQTPRYLIKTRGQQVTLSCSPISGHRSVSWYQQTPGQGLQFLFEYFSETQRNKGNFPGRFSGRQFSNSRSEMNVSTLELGDSALYLCASSLAGGQTYEQYFGPGTRLTVT.

This clonotype was recorded at least ten times. This chain connects TRBV7-2 to TRBJ2-1; D call uncertain. CDR1 and CDR2 from the germline V gene are SGHTA and FQGNSA. The CDR3 is 11 residues long. V lost 5 bases to trimming and J lost 6 bases, with 5 bases between them. In DNA form, the CDR3 reads TGTGCCAGCAGCCCCCCCAATGAGCAGTTCTTC. Translated: CASSPPNEQFF.

The chain employs TRBV23-1 and TRBJ1-1; no clear D. TRBV23-1 is treated as an ORF (open reading frame) with a function not yet certain. This CDR3 has 10 residues. V lost 0 bases and J lost 10, with 3 bases in between. The CDR3 nucleotides are TGCGCCAGCAGTCAATCAGTAGCTTTCTTT. Translation gives CASSQSVAFF.

This clonotype was counted between two and nine times. This chain connects TRBV5-6 to TRBJ2-3; 8 bases agree with TRBD2. CDR3 length: 17 amino acids. The V and J ends lost 4 bases and 0 bases, in that order; junction bases with no gene match: 10. Germline V lookup: CDR1 SGHDT, CDR2 YYEEEE. CDR3 loop: CASSPGGSGRSTDTQYF. The CDR3 DNA is TGTGCCAGCAGCCCGGGGGGGTCGGGGAGGAGCACAGATACGCAGTATTTT. The full variable domain, its missing parts supplied by reference TRBV5-6 and TRBJ2-3, is DAGVTQSPTHLIKTRGQQVTLRCSPKSGHDTVSWYQQALGQGPQFIFQYYEEEERQRGNFPDRFSGHQFPNYSSELNVNALLLGDSALYLCASSPGGSGRSTDTQYFGPGTRLTVL.

The chain links TRBV5-4 to TRBJ1-2; 9 nucleotides match TRBD1. Trimming cost V 3 bases and J 1 base; bases outside gene matches: 4. Germline CDR1 is SGHNT and CDR2 is YYREEE (reference sequence). This CDR3 region has 15 residues. CDR3 amino acids: CASSSGQGHNYGYTF. In nucleotides, the CDR3 is TGTGCCAGCAGCTCAGGACAGGGGCATAACTATGGCTACACCTTC. Using reference TRBV5-4 and TRBJ1-2 for the parts outside the CDR3, the full variable domain is ETGVTQSPTHLIKTRGQQVTLRCSSQSGHNTVSWYQQALGQGPQFIFQYYREEENGRGNFPPRFSGLQFPNYSSELNVNALELDDSALYLCASSSGQGHNYGYTFGSGTRLTVV.

The chain couples TRBV4-1 to TRBJ2-4, with D uncertain. The V gene lost 0 bases and the J gene lost 0 bases, with 15 bases spanning the gap. The CDR3 is made up of 18 amino acids. The germline CDR1 and CDR2 sequences are MGHRA and YSYEKL. The CDR3 region is CASSQEFGQNLAKNIQYF. CDR3 DNA: TGCGCCAGCAGCCAAGAGTTTGGGCAGAACTTAGCCAAAAACATTCAGTACTTC.

This clonotype was recorded a few times. The chain recombines TRBV7-9 with TRBJ2-6; TRBD2 might be the D (6 bases). Per germline, CDR1 SEHNR and CDR2 FQNEAQ (reference sequence). The CDR3 consists of 17 residues. The germline V and J ends were trimmed by 4 bases and 0 bases, with 13 bases remaining between them. The CDR3, as DNA: TGTGCCAGCAGCTCAGCCCCCGGGAGCTCTGGGGCCAACGTCCTGACTTTC. It encodes CASSSAPGSSGANVLTF. The variable domain in full, completed from reference TRBV7-9 and TRBJ2-6, reads DTGVSQNPRHKITKRGQNVTFRCDPISEHNRLYWYRQTLGQGPEFLTYFQNEAQLEKSRLLSDRFSAERPKGSFSTLEIQRTEQGDSAMYLCASSSAPGSSGANVLTFGAGSRLTVL.

This clonotype has just a few counts. The gene calls are TRBV25-1 and TRBJ2-7, with D possibly matching TRBD1 (5 bases). Germline V gene data show CDR1 as MGHDK and CDR2 as SYGVNS. With 4 bases removed from V and 9 bases from J, the gap between germline ends came to 16 bases. The CDR3 extends over 13 amino acids. DNA for the CDR3: TGTGCCAGCAGTGGGCAGGGATCAGGCGGGCAGTACTTC. Translated, it gives CASSGQGSGGQYF.

The gene calls are TRBV4-3 and TRBJ2-3; 9 nucleotides match TRBD2. Germline V gene lookup returns CDR1 LGHNA and CDR2 YSLEER. The CDR3 runs to 18 residues. Unmatched junction bases numbered 8, after V lost 1 base and J lost 0 bases. The CDR3 region has the DNA TGCGCCAGCAGCCAAGTCCGGTCGGCGGGGGGGAGCACAGATACGCAGTATTTT. It codes for CASSQVRSAGGSTDTQYF.

This clonotype was found many times. The genes are TRBV29-1 and TRBJ1-5, with D possibly matching TRBD1 (6 bases). The V gene lost 4 bases and the J gene lost 2 bases, with 6 bases spanning the gap. Germline loops: CDR1 SQVTM, CDR2 ANQGSEA. The CDR3 loop spans 12 amino acids. CDR3 DNA sequence: TGCAGCGTTGGACAGGGCAATCAGCCCCAGCATTTT. This codes for CSVGQGNQPQHF.

This chain links TRBV7-3 with TRBJ2-2; 8 bases fit TRBD2. With 0 bases clipped from V and 1 base from J, the junction kept 4 bases outside the gene matches. Germline V gives CDR1 SGHTA, CDR2 FQGTGA. This CDR3 is 17 amino acids long. This CDR3 reads CASSLTGLAGNTGELFF. The CDR3 DNA reads as TGTGCCAGCAGCTTAACTGGCCTAGCGGGGAACACCGGGGAGCTGTTTTTT.

The chain combines TRBV29-1 with TRBJ2-7; tentatively, D is TRBD2 (6 bases). The germline CDR1 and CDR2 sequences are SQVTM and ANQGSEA. V lost 0 bases and J 1 base, leaving 10 bases between the germline ends. The CDR3 has 14 residues. The CDR3 nucleotides read TGCAGCGTTGAAGATAGCCGGGGGTCCTACGAGCAGTACTTC. Its protein product is CSVEDSRGSYEQYF.

This clonotype was seen a handful of times. J is TRBJ2-3 and V is TRBV9; D not resolved. The CDR3 sequence is 13 residues long. The V gene lost 4 bases and the J gene lost 2 bases, with 8 bases spanning the gap. Looked up from germline, CDR1 is SGDLS and CDR2 is YYNGEE. The CDR3: CASSSDSTDTQYF. CDR3 bases: TGTGCCAGCAGCTCCGACTCCACAGATACGCAGTATTTT. The full variable domain, its missing parts supplied by reference TRBV9 and TRBJ2-3, is DSGVTQTPKHLITATGQRVTLRCSPRSGDLSVYWYQQSLDQGLQFLIQYYNGEERAKGNILERFSAQQFPDLHSELNLSSLELGDSALYFCASSSDSTDTQYFGPGTRLTVL.

This chain links TRBV15 with TRBJ1-1; D uncertain. The CDR3 is 14 amino acids. The germline CDR1 and CDR2 sequences are LNHNV and YYDKDF (reference sequence). The germline V and J ends were trimmed by 0 bases and 5 bases, with 10 bases remaining between them. The CDR3 protein is CATSRDRVGTEAFF. Here the CDR3 DNA reads TGTGCCACCAGCAGAGATAGGGTTGGGACTGAAGCTTTCTTT. The entire variable domain, with the rest obtained from reference TRBV15 and TRBJ1-1, is as follows: DAMVIQNPRYQVTQFGKPVTLSCSQTLNHNVMYWYQQKSSQAPKLLFHYYDKDFNNEADTPDNFQSRRPNTSFCFLDIRSPGLGDTAMYLCATSRDRVGTEAFFGQGTRLTVV.